This TCR beta chain was captured by sequencing in a study of blood T cell repertoires in COVID-19. Authors' processing steps: The authors estimated nucleated cell counts from reference gene primer amplification. The assay was immunoSEQ multiplex PCR, and TCRdb's table has in-frame clones only and misses some. That table furnishes V, J and clone size, whereas the DNA furnished D and trimming. The sample includes hundreds of thousands of clones, about 94% of them seen just once. Germline V gives CDR1 MNHEY, CDR2 SMNVEV (reference sequence). V was clipped by 5 bases and J by 6 bases; unmatched bases: 9. This CDR3 has 15 residues.

V gene TRBV27 combines with J gene TRBJ1-4; TRBD1 aligns across 7 bases. This TCR was sampled from a man in his sixties with COVID-19, enrolled during active disease. The sequencing input was peripheral blood. The CDR3 loop reads CASSDRGRGDEKLFF. In nucleotides, the CDR3 is TGTGCCAGCAGTGATAGGGGGCGCGGAGATGAAAAACTGTTTTTT. The complete variable domain, with remaining parts taken from reference TRBV27 and TRBJ1-4, reads EAQVTQNPRYLITVTGKKLTVTCSQNMNHEYMSWYRQDPGLGLRQIYYSMNVEVTDKGDVPEGYKVSRKEKRNFPLILESPSPNQTSLYFCASSDRGRGDEKLFFGSGTQLSVL.